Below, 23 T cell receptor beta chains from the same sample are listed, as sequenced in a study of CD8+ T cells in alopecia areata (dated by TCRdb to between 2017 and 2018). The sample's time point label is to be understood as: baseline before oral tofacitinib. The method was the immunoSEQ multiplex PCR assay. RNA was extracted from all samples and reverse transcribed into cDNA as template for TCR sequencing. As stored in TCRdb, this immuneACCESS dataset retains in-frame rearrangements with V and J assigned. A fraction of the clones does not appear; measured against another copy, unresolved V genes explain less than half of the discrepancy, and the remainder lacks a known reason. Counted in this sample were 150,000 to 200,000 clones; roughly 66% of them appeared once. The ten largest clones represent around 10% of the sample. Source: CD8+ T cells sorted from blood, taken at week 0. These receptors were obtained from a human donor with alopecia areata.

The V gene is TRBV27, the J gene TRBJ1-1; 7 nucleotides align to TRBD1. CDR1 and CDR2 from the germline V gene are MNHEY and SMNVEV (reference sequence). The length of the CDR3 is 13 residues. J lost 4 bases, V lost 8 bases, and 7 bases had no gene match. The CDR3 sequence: CASGEGGFTEAFF. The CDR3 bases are TGTGCCAGCGGCGAAGGGGGCTTCACTGAAGCTTTCTTT.

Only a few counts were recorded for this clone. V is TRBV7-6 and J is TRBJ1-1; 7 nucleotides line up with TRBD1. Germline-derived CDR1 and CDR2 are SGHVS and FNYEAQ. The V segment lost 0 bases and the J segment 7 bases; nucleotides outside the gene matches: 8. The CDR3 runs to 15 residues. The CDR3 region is CASSLAPKDRSEAFF. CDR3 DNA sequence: TGTGCCAGCAGCTTAGCCCCCAAGGACAGGAGTGAAGCTTTCTTT.

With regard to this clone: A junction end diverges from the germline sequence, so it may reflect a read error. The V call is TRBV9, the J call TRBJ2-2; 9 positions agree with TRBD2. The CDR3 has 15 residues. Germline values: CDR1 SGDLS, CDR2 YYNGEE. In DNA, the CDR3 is TGTGCCAGCACCGTAGATCTAGCGGGGACCGGGGAGCTGTTTTTT. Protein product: CASTVDLAGTGELFF.

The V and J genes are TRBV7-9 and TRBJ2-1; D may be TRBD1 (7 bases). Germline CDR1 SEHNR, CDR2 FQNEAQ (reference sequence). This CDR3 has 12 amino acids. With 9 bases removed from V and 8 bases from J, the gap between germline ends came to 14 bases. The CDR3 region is CASLRGEDEQFF. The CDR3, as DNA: TGTGCCAGTCTCAGGGGGGAGGATGAGCAGTTCTTC.

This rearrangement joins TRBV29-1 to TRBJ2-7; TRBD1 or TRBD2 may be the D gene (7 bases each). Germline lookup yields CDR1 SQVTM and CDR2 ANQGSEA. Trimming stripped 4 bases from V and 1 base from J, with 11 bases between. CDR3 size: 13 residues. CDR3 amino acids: CSVGQGGSYEQYF. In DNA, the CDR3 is TGCAGCGTTGGACAGGGAGGGTCCTACGAGCAGTACTTC.

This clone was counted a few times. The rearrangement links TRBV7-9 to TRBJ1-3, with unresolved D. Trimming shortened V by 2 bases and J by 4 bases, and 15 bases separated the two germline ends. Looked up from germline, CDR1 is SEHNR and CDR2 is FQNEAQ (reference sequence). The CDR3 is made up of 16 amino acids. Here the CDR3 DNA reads TGTGCCAGCAGCTTACGGACCGACATGCCCGGAAACACCATATATTTT. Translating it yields CASSLRTDMPGNTIYF.

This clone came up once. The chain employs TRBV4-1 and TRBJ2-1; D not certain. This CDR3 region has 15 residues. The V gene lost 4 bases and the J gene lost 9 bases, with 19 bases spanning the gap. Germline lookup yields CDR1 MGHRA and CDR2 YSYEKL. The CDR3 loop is CASSPSSYEHFEQFF. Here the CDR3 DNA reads TGCGCCAGCAGCCCGAGTTCCTACGAACATTTTGAGCAGTTCTTC.

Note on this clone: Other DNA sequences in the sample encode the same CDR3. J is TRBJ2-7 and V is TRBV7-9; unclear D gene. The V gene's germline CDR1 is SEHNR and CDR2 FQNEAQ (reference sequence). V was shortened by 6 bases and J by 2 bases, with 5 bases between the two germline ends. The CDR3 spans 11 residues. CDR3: CASSLTYEQYF. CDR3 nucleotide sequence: TGTGCCAGCAGTCTAACCTACGAGCAGTACTTC.

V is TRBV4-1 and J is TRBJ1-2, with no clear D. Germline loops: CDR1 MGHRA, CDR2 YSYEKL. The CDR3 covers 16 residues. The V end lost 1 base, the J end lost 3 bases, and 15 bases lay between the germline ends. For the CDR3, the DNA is TGCGCCAGCAGCCAAGGAGGGCACCTCGGCGACTATGGCTACACCTTC. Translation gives CASSQGGHLGDYGYTF.

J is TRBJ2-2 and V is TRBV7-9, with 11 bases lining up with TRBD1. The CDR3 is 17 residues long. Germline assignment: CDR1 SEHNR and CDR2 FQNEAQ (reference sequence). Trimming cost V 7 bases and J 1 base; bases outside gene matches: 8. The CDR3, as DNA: TGTGCCAGCACCGATACCGGGACAGGGGGGAACACCGGGGAGCTGTTTTTT. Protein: CASTDTGTGGNTGELFF.

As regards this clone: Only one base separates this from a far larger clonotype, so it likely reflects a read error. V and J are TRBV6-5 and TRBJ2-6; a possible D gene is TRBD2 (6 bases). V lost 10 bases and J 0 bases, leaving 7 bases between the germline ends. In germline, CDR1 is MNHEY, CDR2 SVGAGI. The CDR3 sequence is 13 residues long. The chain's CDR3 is CATGGSGANVLTF. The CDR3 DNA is TGTGCCACCGGGGGCTCTGGGGCCAACGTCCTGACTTTC.

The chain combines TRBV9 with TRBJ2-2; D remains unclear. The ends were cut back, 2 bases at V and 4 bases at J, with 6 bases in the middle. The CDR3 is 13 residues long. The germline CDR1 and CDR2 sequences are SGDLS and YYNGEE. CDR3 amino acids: CASSVLRTGELFF. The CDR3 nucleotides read TGTGCCAGCAGCGTGCTCCGCACCGGGGAGCTGTTTTTT.

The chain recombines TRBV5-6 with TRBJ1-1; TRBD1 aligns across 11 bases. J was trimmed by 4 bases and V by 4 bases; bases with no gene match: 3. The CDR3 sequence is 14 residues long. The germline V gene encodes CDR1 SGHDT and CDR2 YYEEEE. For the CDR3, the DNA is TGTGCCAGCAGCCCAGGGACAGGGGGCACTGAAGCTTTCTTT. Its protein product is CASSPGTGGTEAFF.

The CDR3 protein is CSVDSVNTGELFF. DNA for the CDR3: TGCAGCGTTGACAGCGTAAACACCGGGGAGCTGTTTTTT. The chain uses TRBV29-1 and TRBJ2-2; D gene uncertain. V was shortened by 3 bases and J by 2 bases, with 7 bases between the two germline ends. This CDR3 contains 13 residues. From germline, CDR1 is SQVTM and CDR2 ANQGSEA.

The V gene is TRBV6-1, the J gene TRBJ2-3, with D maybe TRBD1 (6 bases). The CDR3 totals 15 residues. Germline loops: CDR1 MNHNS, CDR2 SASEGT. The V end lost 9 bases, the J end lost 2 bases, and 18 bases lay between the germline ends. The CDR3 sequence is CASCRRTAYTDTQYF. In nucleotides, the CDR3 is TGTGCCAGTTGCAGAAGGACAGCTTACACAGATACGCAGTATTTT.

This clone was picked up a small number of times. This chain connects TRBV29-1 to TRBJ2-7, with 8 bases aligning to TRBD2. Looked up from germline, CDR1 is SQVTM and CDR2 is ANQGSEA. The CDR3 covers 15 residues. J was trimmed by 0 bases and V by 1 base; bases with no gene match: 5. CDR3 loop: CSVEGATSDSYEQYF. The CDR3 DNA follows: TGCAGCGTTGAAGGAGCGACTAGCGACTCCTACGAGCAGTACTTC.

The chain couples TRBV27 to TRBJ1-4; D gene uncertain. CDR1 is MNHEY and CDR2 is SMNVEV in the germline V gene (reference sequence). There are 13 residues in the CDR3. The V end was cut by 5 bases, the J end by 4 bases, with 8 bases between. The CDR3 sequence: CASSRRINEKLFF. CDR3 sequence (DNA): TGTGCCAGCAGTCGGCGGATTAATGAAAAACTGTTTTTT.

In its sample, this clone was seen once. CDR3 region: CASSPRDLVLETQYF. CDR3 nucleotides: TGTGCCAGCTCACCGCGGGACTTAGTACTCGAGACCCAGTACTTC. The chain is built from TRBV18 and TRBJ2-5; tentative D call: TRBD2 (6 bases). Trimming took off 3 bases at V and 5 bases at J, with 16 bases between the two ends. The germline V gene encodes CDR1 KGHSH and CDR2 LQKENI. The CDR3 totals 15 residues.

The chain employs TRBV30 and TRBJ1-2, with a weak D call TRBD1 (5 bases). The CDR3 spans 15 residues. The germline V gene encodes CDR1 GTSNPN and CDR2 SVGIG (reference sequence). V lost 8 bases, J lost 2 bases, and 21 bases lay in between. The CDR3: CALSQWQGNNYGYTF. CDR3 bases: TGTGCCCTATCCCAGTGGCAGGGAAACAACTATGGCTACACCTTC. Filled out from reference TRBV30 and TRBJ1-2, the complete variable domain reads SQTIHQWPATLVQPVGSPLSLECTVEGTSNPNLYWYRQAAGRGLQLLFYSVGIGQISSEVPQNLSASRPQDRQFILSSKKLLLSDSGFYLCALSQWQGNNYGYTFGSGTRLTVV.

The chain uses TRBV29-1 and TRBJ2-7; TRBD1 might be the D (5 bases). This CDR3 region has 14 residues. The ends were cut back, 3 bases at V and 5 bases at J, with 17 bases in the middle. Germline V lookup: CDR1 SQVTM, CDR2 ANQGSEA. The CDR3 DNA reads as TGCAGCGTTGAGGCCGGGCAGGGTTACGACGAGCAGTACTTC. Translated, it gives CSVEAGQGYDEQYF.

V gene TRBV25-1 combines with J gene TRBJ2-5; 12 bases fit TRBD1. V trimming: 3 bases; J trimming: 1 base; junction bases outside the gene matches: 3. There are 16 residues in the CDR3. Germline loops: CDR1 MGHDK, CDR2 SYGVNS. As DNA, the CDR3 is TGTGCCAGCAGTGACCGGGACAGGGGGCTCCAAGAGACCCAGTACTTC. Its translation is CASSDRDRGLQETQYF.

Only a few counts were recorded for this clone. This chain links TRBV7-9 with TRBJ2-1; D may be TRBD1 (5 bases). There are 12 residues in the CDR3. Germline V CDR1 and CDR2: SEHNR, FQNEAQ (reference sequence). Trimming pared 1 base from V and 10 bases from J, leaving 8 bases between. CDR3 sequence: CASSLGGGEQFF. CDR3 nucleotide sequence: TGTGCCAGCAGCTTAGGGGGCGGAGAGCAGTTCTTC. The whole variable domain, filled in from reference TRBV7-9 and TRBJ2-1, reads DTGVSQNPRHKITKRGQNVTFRCDPISEHNRLYWYRQTLGQGPEFLTYFQNEAQLEKSRLLSDRFSAERPKGSFSTLEIQRTEQGDSAMYLCASSLGGGEQFFGPGTRLTVL.

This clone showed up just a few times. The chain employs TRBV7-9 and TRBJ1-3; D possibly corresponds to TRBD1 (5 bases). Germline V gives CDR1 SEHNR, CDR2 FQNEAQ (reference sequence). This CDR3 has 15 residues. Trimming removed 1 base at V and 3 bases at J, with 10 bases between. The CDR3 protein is CASSLGSGDGNTIYF. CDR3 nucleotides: TGTGCCAGCAGCTTAGGGTCGGGGGATGGAAACACCATATATTTT.